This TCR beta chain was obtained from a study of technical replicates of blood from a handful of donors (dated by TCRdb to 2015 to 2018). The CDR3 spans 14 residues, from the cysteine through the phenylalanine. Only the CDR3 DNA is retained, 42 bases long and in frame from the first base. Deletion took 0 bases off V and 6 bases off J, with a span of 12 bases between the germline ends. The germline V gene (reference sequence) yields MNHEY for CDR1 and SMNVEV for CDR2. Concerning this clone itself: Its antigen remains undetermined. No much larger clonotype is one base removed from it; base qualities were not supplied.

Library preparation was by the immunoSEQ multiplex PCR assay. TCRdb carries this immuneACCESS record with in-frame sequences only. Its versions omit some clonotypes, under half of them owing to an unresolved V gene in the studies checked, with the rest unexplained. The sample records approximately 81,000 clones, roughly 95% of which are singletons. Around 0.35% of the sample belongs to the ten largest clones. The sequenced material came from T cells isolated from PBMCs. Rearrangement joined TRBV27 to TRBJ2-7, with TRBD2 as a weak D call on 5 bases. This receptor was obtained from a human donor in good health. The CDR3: CASSLSRAGSEQYF. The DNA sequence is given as TGTGCCAGCAGTTTATCGAGGGCGGGCTCCGAGCAGTACTTC.